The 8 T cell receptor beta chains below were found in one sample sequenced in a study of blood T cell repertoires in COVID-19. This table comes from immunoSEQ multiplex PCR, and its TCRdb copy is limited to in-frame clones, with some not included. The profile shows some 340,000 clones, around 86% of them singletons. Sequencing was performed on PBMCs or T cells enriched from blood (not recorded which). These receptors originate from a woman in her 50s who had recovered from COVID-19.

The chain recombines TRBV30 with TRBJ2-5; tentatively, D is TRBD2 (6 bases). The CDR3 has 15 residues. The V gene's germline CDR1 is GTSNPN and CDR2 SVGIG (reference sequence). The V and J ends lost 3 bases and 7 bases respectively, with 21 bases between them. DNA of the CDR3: TGTGCCTGGAGCCGGGGCGGGACCCGCCAGGGGACCCAGTACTTC. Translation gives CAWSRGGTRQGTQYF.

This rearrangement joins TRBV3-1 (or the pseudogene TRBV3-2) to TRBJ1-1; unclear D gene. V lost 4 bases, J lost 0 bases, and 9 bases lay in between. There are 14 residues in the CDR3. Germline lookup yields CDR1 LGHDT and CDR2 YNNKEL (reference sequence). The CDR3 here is CASSPDGMNTEAFF. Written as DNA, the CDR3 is TGTGCCAGCAGCCCGGACGGGATGAACACTGAAGCTTTCTTT.

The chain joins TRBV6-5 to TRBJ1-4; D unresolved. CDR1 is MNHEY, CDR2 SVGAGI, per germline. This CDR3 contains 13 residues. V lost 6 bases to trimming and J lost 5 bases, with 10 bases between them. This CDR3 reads CASRDPGNEKLFF. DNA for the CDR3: TGTGCCAGCAGGGACCCGGGGAATGAAAAACTGTTTTTT.

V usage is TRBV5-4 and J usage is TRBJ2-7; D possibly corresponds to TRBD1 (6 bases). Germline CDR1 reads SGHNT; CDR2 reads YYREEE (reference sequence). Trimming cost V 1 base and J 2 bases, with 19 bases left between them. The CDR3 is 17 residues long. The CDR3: CASSLFVRAGDTYEQYF. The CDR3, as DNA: TGTGCCAGCAGCTTGTTCGTCAGGGCAGGGGACACCTACGAGCAGTACTTC.

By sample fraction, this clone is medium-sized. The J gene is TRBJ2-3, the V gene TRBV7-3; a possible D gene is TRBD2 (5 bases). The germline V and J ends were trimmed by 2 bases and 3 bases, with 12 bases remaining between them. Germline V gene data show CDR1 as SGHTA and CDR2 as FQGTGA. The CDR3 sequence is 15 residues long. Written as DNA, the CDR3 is TGTGCCAGCAGCTTATTAGCTAGCCCAACAGATACGCAGTATTTT. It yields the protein CASSLLASPTDTQYF.

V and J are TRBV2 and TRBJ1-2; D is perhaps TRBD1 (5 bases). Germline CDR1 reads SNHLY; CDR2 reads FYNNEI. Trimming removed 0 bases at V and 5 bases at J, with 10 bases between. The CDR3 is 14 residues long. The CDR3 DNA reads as TGTGCCAGCAGTGAAGCGTTCGACAGTTATGGCTACACCTTC. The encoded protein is CASSEAFDSYGYTF.

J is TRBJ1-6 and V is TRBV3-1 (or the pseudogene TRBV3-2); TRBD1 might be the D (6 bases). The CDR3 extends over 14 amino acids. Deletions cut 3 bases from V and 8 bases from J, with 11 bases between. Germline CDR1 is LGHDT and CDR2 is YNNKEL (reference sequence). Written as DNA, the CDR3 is TGTGCCAGCAGCCATTCAGGGGCCTATTCACCCCTCCACTTT. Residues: CASSHSGAYSPLHF.

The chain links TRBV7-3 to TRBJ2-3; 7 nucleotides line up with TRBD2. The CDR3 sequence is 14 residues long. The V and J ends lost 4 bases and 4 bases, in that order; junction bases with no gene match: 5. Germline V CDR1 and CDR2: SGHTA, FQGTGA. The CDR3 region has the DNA TGTGCCAGCAGCTCAGCGGGAAGGTCAGATACGCAGTATTTT. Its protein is CASSSAGRSDTQYF.